This TCR beta chain originates from a study of blood T cell repertoires in COVID-19. Data came from immunoSEQ multiplex PCR; TCRdb stores just in-frame clones and leaves some out. The table has a few hundred thousand clones, 82% seen once. Trimming removed 0 bases at V and 7 bases at J, with 16 bases between. In germline, CDR1 is MNHEY, CDR2 SMNVEV (reference sequence). CDR3 length: 15 residues. The specimen was peripheral blood. The origin of this receptor is a woman aged 18-35 years with acute or convalescent COVID-19. This chain connects TRBV27 to TRBJ2-7; perhaps TRBD2 as D (5 bases). The CDR3 coding sequence is TGTGCCAGCAGTTTATCATTGGGAGAGGTACGAGAGCAGTACTTC. It encodes CASSLSLGEVREQYF.